The sample holds a few counts of the clone carrying this TCR beta chain. This sample stems from a study of blood T cell repertoires in COVID-19. In the study overall: The United States, Italy and Spain provided the acute and convalescent COVID-19 samples. The analysed material was cDNA or gDNA that came from T cells, B-cell-depleted T cells, or PBMCs.

The length of the CDR3 is 11 residues. The germline gives CDR1 LGHNT, CDR2 FRNRAP. Per the authors' pipeline: Estimation of nucleated cell counts relied on the amplification of reference gene primers. Method: immunoSEQ multiplex PCR; TCRdb's copy keeps in-frame clones and lacks some. V and J calls and clone size are those listed in that table; D and trimming were worked out from the DNA. The sample lists 200,000 to 250,000 clones; around three quarters were seen once. The chain carries TRBV12-5 and TRBJ2-1; D perhaps matches TRBD2 (5 bases). The sequenced sample consisted of peripheral blood. This receptor was taken from a woman in her seventies with acute or convalescent COVID-19. The CDR3 loop reads CASGGLAEQFF. CDR3 coding DNA: TGTGCCTCGGGCGGACTCGCTGAGCAGTTCTTC.